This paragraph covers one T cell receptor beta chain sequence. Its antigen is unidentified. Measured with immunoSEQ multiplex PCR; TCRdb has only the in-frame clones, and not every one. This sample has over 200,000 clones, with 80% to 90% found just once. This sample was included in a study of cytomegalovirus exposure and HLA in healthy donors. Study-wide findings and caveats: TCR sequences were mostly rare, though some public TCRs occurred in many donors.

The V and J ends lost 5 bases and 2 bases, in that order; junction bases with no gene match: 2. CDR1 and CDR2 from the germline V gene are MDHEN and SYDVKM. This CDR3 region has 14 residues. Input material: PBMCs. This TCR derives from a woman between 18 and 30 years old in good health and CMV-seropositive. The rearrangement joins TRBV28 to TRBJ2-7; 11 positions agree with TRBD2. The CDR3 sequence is CASSGTSGAYEQYF. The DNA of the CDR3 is TGTGCCAGCAGTGGGACTAGCGGAGCCTACGAGCAGTACTTC. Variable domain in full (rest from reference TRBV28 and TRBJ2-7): DVKVTQSSRYLVKRTGEKVFLECVQDMDHENMFWYRQDPGLGLRLIYFSYDVKMKEKGDIPEGYSVSREKKERFSLILESASTNQTSMYLCASSGTSGAYEQYFGPGTRLTVT.